This T cell receptor (beta chain) was captured in a study of early T cells in non-severe SARS-CoV-2 infection. Each CDR3 protein is one row after TCRdb ran MiXCR on the 5' RACE reads. Of fewer than 45,000 distinct CDR3 sequences in the sample, 9% to 10% are singletons; the top ten hold 10% to 15%. Germline CDR1 is SNHLY and CDR2 is FYNNEI. This CDR3 region has 16 residues. Losses at the gene ends were 2 bases for V and 9 bases for J; bases not matched to a gene: 10. Sample: whole blood. This clonotype originated in an adult who was a healthcare worker with PCR-confirmed SARS-CoV-2 infection or an uninfected control (not recorded which). The genes are TRBV2 and TRBJ2-1; 10 nucleotides line up with TRBD2. The CDR3 DNA follows: TGTGCCAGCAGTGAACCCTTCCAGCGGGGGGGCAGTGAGCAGTTCTTC. Protein: CASSEPFQRGGSEQFF. Variable domain in full (rest from reference TRBV2 and TRBJ2-1): EPEVTQTPSHQVTQMGQEVILRCVPISNHLYFYWYRQILGQKVEFLVSFYNNEISEKSEIFDDQFSVERPDGSNFTLKIRSTKLEDSAMYFCASSEPFQRGGSEQFFGPGTRLTVL.